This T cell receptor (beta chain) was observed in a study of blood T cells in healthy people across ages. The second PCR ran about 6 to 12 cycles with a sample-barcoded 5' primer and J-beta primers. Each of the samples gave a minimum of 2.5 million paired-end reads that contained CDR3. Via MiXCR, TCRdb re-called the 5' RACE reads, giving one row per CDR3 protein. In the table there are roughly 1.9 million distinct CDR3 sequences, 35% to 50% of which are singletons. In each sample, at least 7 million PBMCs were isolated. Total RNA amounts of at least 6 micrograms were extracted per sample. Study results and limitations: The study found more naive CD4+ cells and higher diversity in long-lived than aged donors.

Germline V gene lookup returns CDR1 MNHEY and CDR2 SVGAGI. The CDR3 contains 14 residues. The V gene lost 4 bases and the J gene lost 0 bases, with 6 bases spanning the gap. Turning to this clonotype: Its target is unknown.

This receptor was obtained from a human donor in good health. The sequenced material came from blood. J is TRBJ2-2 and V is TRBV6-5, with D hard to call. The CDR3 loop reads CASSSTPNTGELFF. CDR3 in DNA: TGTGCCAGCAGTTCCACACCGAACACCGGGGAGCTGTTTTTT.